Listed below are T cell receptor beta chains from one sample, sequenced in a study of blood T cell repertoires in COVID-19. Assay used: immunoSEQ multiplex PCR; TCRdb lists only in-frame clones, some missing. The repertoire consists of around 200,000 clones, with around 90% occurring once and the leading ten covering less than 3%. The sample taken for sequencing was peripheral blood. Receptors were obtained from a man in his forties with active or convalescent COVID-19. CDR3s include the opening cysteine and the closing phenylalanine or tryptophan. D genes are given only for firm matches. Expanded clones get a size class; other rows say once, few or many, or leave the size out.

>TRBJ1-5|TRBV2|.|.
CASKHYSNQPQHF
TGTGCCAGCAAACACTATAGCAATCAGCCCCAGCATTTT
>TRBJ1-1|TRBV28|TRBD1|once
CASSSPSGTGGYNTEAFF
TGTGCCAGCAGTTCACCATCCGGGACAGGGGGCTATAACACTGAAGCTTTCTTT
>TRBJ2-5|TRBV7-2|TRBD2|.
CASSPGLAGGPEYF
TGTGCCAGCAGCCCGGGACTAGCGGGGGGGCCAGAGTACTTC
>TRBJ2-1|TRBV10-3|.|many
CAIRGDDSYNEQFF
TGTGCCATTCGGGGAGACGACTCCTACAATGAGCAGTTCTTC
>TRBJ1-5|TRBV2|TRBD1|.
CASSGGQGSVSNQPQHF
TGTGCCAGCAGTGGGGGACAGGGGAGTGTAAGCAATCAGCCCCAGCATTTT
>TRBJ2-1|TRBV14|TRBD2|.
CASSQTSRLAGQFF
TGTGCCAGCAGCCAGACATCCAGACTAGCGGGGCAGTTCTTC
>TRBJ2-1|TRBV5-4|TRBD1|.
CASSAGQVNEQFF
TGTGCCAGCAGCGCGGGACAGGTGAATGAGCAGTTCTTC
>TRBJ1-5|TRBV12-3/TRBV12-4|.|.
CASSSGAHQPQHF
TGTGCCAGCAGCTCAGGGGCCCATCAGCCCCAGCATTTT
>TRBJ2-1|TRBV6-5|.|.
CATRTVGEQFF
TGTGCCACCAGGACAGTGGGTGAGCAGTTCTTC
>TRBJ1-1|TRBV28|.|.
CASHTDSDTEAFF
TGTGCCAGCCACACGGACTCAGACACTGAAGCTTTCTTT
>TRBJ1-2|TRBV28|TRBD1|.
CASNTGGGWGYTF
TGTGCCAGCAACACAGGGGGCGGGTGGGGCTACACCTTC
>TRBJ2-7|TRBV19|TRBD2|.
CASSIGRGGFNEQYF
TGTGCCAGTAGTATCGGGCGGGGGGGCTTCAACGAGCAGTACTTC
>TRBJ1-2|TRBV28|.|.
CASTPTGRTYGYTF
TGTGCCAGCACGCCTACAGGGAGAACCTATGGCTACACCTTC
>TRBJ2-1|TRBV7-2|.|.
CASSPRALDGNEQFF
TGTGCCAGCAGCCCCCGAGCTCTAGACGGCAATGAGCAGTTCTTC
>TRBJ2-2|TRBV11-2|.|.
CASSSSWASHRELFF
TGTGCCAGCAGCTCCTCATGGGCGTCTCACCGGGAGCTGTTTTTT
>TRBJ2-3|TRBV24-1|TRBD1|once
CATSDTHAGTGYTDTQYF
TGTGCCACCAGTGATACACACGCCGGGACAGGGTACACAGATACGCAGTATTTT
>TRBJ1-3|TRBV5-1|TRBD1|.
CASSRGQDYGNTIYF
TGCGCCAGCAGCCGGGGACAGGATTACGGAAACACCATATATTTT
>TRBJ2-7|TRBV5-6|TRBD1|.
CASSLVAGGPYEQYF
TGTGCCAGCAGCTTGGTTGCAGGGGGCCCCTACGAGCAGTACTTC
>TRBJ2-2|TRBV27|.|.
CASSPSGFRGELFF
TGTGCCAGCAGTCCCTCAGGATTCCGCGGGGAGCTGTTTTTT
>TRBJ1-2|TRBV2|TRBD1|.
CASSLGQGESGYTF
TGTGCCAGCAGTTTGGGACAGGGAGAGAGTGGCTACACCTTC
>TRBJ1-2|TRBV2|.|.
CASAPGGVAYGYTF
TGTGCCAGCGCCCCGGGGGGGGTAGCCTATGGCTACACCTTC
>TRBJ2-7|TRBV20-1|TRBD2|.
CRMTSDYEQYF
TGCAGGATGACTAGCGACTACGAGCAGTACTTC
>TRBJ2-3|TRBV28|.|.
CASSLTRVYTDTQYF
TGTGCCAGCAGTTTAACGAGGGTTTACACAGATACGCAGTATTTT
>TRBJ1-2|TRBV6-1|.|.
CASSESMRGGNHGYTF
TGTGCCAGCAGTGAATCGATGAGGGGAGGGAACCATGGCTACACCTTC
>TRBJ2-1|TRBV7-9|.|.
CASSLGFGGKSYNEQFF
TGTGCCAGCAGCTTAGGTTTTGGAGGGAAATCCTACAATGAGCAGTTCTTC
>TRBJ1-2|TRBV6-1|.|few
CASSERAWSYGYTF
TGTGCCAGCAGTGAAAGAGCCTGGAGCTATGGCTACACCTTC
>TRBJ1-5|TRBV5-6|.|.
CASSLGREPQHF
TGTGCCAGCAGCTTGGGCCGGGAGCCCCAGCATTTT
>TRBJ2-5|TRBV5-1|TRBD1|.
CASSPAPDRGETQYF
TGCGCCAGCAGCCCGGCCCCGGACAGGGGAGAGACCCAGTACTTC
>TRBJ1-5|TRBV5-6|.|.
CASSLSGRYQPQHF
TGTGCCAGCAGCTTATCTGGGAGGTATCAGCCCCAGCATTTT
>TRBJ2-6|TRBV11-3|TRBD1|.
CASSLGDRVKPSGANVLTF
TGTGCCAGCAGCTTAGGGGACAGGGTAAAACCCTCTGGGGCCAACGTCCTGACTTTC
>TRBJ2-4|TRBV5-1|.|.
CASSSHQYGKNIQYF
TGCGCCAGCAGCTCTCACCAGTACGGGAAAAACATTCAGTACTTC
>TRBJ2-1|TRBV19|.|.
CASSMADNEQFF
TGTGCCAGTAGTATGGCGGACAATGAGCAGTTCTTC
>TRBJ2-1|TRBV7-2|.|.
CASSPAGSYYNEQFF
TGTGCCAGCAGCCCGGCGGGCAGCTATTACAATGAGCAGTTCTTC
>TRBJ1-1|TRBV6-1|.|once
CASSDNLNTEAFF
TGTGCCAGCAGTGACAATTTGAACACTGAAGCTTTCTTT
>TRBJ1-2|TRBV28|TRBD1|.
CASRLTTGGANYGYTF
TGTGCCAGCAGACTCACCACAGGGGGCGCAAACTATGGCTACACCTTC
>TRBJ2-7|TRBV6-2/TRBV6-3|.|.
CASSYPLGVPLSYEQYF
TGTGCCAGCAGTTACCCCCTAGGGGTTCCCCTCTCCTACGAGCAGTACTTC
>TRBJ2-5|TRBV5-1|TRBD1|.
CASSSGTGEEETQYF
TGCGCCAGCAGCTCCGGGACAGGGGAGGAAGAGACCCAGTACTTC
>TRBJ1-2|TRBV7-9|.|.
CASSLEEGGYTF
TGTGCCAGCAGCTTAGAAGAGGGCGGCTACACCTTC
>TRBJ2-7|TRBV19|.|.
CASSIQGEAYEQYF
TGTGCCAGTAGTATACAGGGGGAGGCCTACGAGCAGTACTTC
>TRBJ2-5|TRBV6-5|TRBD2|.
CASSERGGEETQYF
TGTGCCAGCAGCGAGCGGGGGGGCGAAGAGACCCAGTACTTC
>TRBJ2-1|TRBV19|TRBD2|.
CASTMPTSRNEQFF
TGTGCCAGTACGATGCCGACTAGCCGCAATGAGCAGTTCTTC
>TRBJ2-1|TRBV28|TRBD2|.
CASSGSGEGNEQFF
TGTGCCAGCAGTGGGAGCGGGGAAGGAAATGAGCAGTTCTTC
>TRBJ2-3|TRBV29-1|TRBD2|.
CSTGAGGADTQYF
TGCAGCACTGGAGCGGGGGGGGCAGATACGCAGTATTTT
>TRBJ2-7|TRBV11-1|.|.
CASSSATQSYEQYF
TGTGCCAGCAGTTCAGCGACGCAAAGCTACGAGCAGTACTTC
>TRBJ1-5|TRBV6-4|.|.
CASSEVFRGQPQHF
TGTGCCAGCAGTGAAGTCTTTAGGGGGCAGCCCCAGCATTTT
>TRBJ2-5|TRBV18|TRBD1|.
CASSPPGTVQETQYF
TGTGCCAGCTCACCACCCGGGACAGTCCAAGAGACCCAGTACTTC
>TRBJ1-2|TRBV29-1|.|once
CSVMLNQGIDGYTF
TGCAGCGTTATGCTTAATCAGGGAATTGATGGCTACACCTTC
>TRBJ2-1|TRBV25-1|TRBD2|once
CASSVAGGHFEQFF
TGTGCCAGCAGTGTAGCGGGGGGGCATTTTGAGCAGTTCTTC
>TRBJ2-1|TRBV12-3/TRBV12-4|.|.
CASSTAGPDEQFF
TGTGCCAGCAGTACTGCAGGGCCCGATGAGCAGTTCTTC
>TRBJ1-2|TRBV20-1|.|.
CSASSSEGPIYGYTF
TGCAGTGCTAGTTCTTCGGAGGGTCCTATCTATGGCTACACCTTC
>TRBJ1-6|TRBV11-3|.|.
CASSSQGRNSPLHF
TGTGCCAGCAGCTCCCAGGGTAGGAATTCACCCCTCCACTTT
>TRBJ2-7|TRBV30|.|once
CAWSVSGAYEQYF
TGTGCCTGGAGTGTGTCGGGAGCCTACGAGCAGTACTTC
>TRBJ1-1|TRBV7-6|.|.
CASSLSLTGSTEAFF
TGTGCCAGCAGCTTATCTCTGACAGGTAGCACTGAAGCTTTCTTT